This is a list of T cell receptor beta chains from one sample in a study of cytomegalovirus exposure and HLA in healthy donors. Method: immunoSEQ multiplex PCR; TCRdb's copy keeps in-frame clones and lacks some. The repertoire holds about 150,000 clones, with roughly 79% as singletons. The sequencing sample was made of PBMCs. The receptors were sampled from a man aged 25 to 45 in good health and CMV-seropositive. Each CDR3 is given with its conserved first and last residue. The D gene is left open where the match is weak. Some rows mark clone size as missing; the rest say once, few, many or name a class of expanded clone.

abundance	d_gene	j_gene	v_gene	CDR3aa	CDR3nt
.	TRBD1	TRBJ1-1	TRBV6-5	CASSSPRQGAGTEAFF	TGTGCCAGCAGTTCACCCCGACAGGGGGCAGGGACTGAAGCTTTCTTT
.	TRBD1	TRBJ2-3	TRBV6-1	CASSADRVGTDTQYF	TGTGCCAGCAGTGCCGACAGGGTCGGGACAGATACGCAGTATTTT
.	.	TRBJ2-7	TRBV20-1	CSARSSYEQYF	TGCAGTGCTAGGTCTAGCTACGAGCAGTACTTC
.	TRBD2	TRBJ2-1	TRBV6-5	CASRPPSGSLFF	TGTGCCAGCAGACCACCCAGCGGGAGCTTGTTCTTC
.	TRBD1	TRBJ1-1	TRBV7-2	CASSLGSGGTEAFF	TGTGCCAGCAGCTTAGGTTCAGGGGGCACTGAAGCTTTCTTT
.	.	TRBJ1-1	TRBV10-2	CASSESRTGNTEAFF	TGCGCCAGCAGTGAGTCGAGGACTGGGAACACTGAAGCTTTCTTT
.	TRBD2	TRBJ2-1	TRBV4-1	CASSQGRIAGGPHYNEQFF	TGCGCCAGCAGCCAAGGGAGGATTGCGGGGGGGCCGCACTACAATGAGCAGTTCTTC
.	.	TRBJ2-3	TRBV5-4	CASSLSGGGDTQYF	TGTGCCAGCAGCTTGTCCGGGGGAGGAGATACGCAGTATTTT
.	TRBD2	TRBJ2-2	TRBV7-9	CASRTTSTTGELFF	TGTGCCAGCAGGACGACTAGCACCACCGGGGAGCTGTTTTTT
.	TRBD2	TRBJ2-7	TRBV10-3	CAISNQGLAANDEQYF	TGTGCCATCAGCAACCAAGGACTAGCGGCAAACGACGAGCAGTACTTC
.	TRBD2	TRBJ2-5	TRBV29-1	CSGGRVAAGETQYF	TGCAGCGGAGGGAGGGTAGCGGCGGGGGAGACCCAGTACTTC
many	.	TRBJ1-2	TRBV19	CASSTGGQTYGYTF	TGTGCCAGTAGTACGGGTGGACAGACCTATGGCTACACCTTC
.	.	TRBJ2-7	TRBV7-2	CASSLAHSAFYEQYF	TGTGCCAGCAGCTTAGCGCATTCCGCGTTCTACGAGCAGTACTTC
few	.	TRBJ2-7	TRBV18	CASSAGRPYEQYF	TGTGCCAGCTCAGCGGGACGGCCCTACGAGCAGTACTTC
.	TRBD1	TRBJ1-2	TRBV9	CASSVDRGDGYTF	TGTGCCAGCAGCGTCGACAGGGGTGATGGCTACACCTTC
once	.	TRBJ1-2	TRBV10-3	CAISDMGGQDGYTF	TGTGCCATCAGTGATATGGGAGGTCAGGATGGCTACACCTTC
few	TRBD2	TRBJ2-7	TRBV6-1	CASPNPSGAVYEQYF	TGTGCCAGCCCAAATCCTAGCGGAGCGGTTTACGAGCAGTACTTC
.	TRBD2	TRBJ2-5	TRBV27	CASSFLAGKETQYF	TGTGCCAGCAGTTTTTTAGCGGGAAAAGAGACCCAGTACTTC
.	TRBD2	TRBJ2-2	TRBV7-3	CASSRGGTGELFF	TGTGCCAGCAGCCGCGGGGGCACCGGGGAGCTGTTTTTT
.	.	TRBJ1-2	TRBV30	CAWSVRGRGYGYTF	TGTGCCTGGAGTGTACGAGGCAGGGGCTATGGCTACACCTTC
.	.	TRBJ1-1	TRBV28	CASSLSGAATEAFF	TGTGCCAGCAGTTTATCAGGGGCGGCCACTGAAGCTTTCTTT
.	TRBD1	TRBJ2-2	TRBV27	CASSFTGVGTGELFF	TGTGCCAGCAGTTTTACAGGGGTCGGCACCGGGGAGCTGTTTTTT
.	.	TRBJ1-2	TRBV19	CASNEGLGYTF	TGTGCCAGTAATGAGGGCTTAGGCTACACCTTC
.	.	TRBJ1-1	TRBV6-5	CASSQGTEAFF	TGTGCCAGCAGCCAGGGGACTGAAGCTTTCTTT
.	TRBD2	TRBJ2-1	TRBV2	CASRNSGGRDEQFF	TGTGCCAGCAGGAATAGCGGGGGGCGGGATGAGCAGTTCTTC
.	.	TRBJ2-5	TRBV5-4	CASSLRVEETQYF	TGTGCCAGCAGCTTGAGAGTAGAAGAGACCCAGTACTTC
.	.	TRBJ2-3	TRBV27	CASSERGAPTDTQYF	TGTGCCAGCAGTGAACGAGGTGCCCCCACAGATACGCAGTATTTT
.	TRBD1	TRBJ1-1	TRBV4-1	CASSQGQGSAFF	TGCGCCAGCAGCCAGGGACAGGGGAGCGCTTTCTTT
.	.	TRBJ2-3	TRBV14	CASSQAGADTQYF	TGTGCCAGCAGCCAAGCAGGGGCAGATACGCAGTATTTT
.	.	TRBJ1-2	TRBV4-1	CASSQRQSNYGYTF	TGCGCCAGCAGCCAACGACAGTCTAACTATGGCTACACCTTC
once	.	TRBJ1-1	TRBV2	CASSVDQRTEAFF	TGTGCCAGCAGTGTGGACCAGCGGACTGAAGCTTTCTTT
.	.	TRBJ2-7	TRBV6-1	CASSEGAGVPYEQYF	TGTGCCAGCAGTGAAGGGGCAGGGGTTCCCTACGAGCAGTACTTC
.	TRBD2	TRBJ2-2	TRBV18	CASSPRSGVTGELFF	TGTGCCAGCTCACCGCGTAGCGGGGTTACCGGGGAGCTGTTTTTT
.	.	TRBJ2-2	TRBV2	CASSDGQGNRGGELFF	TGTGCCAGCAGTGACGGGCAGGGTAATAGAGGCGGGGAGCTGTTTTTT
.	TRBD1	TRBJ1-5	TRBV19	CASSLGQGAGQPQHF	TGTGCCAGTAGCCTTGGACAGGGGGCCGGGCAGCCCCAGCATTTT
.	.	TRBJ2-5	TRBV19	CASSMGGGSQETQYF	TGTGCCAGTAGTATGGGCGGGGGCTCCCAAGAGACCCAGTACTTC
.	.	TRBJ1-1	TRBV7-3	CASSPDSLNTEAFF	TGTGCCAGCAGTCCGGACAGCCTGAACACTGAAGCTTTCTTT
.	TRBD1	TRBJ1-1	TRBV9	CASSGRTGTGTEAFF	TGTGCCAGCAGCGGAAGGACAGGCACGGGCACTGAAGCTTTCTTT
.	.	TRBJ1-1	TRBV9	CASSVGAPLSRAFF	TGTGCCAGCAGCGTAGGGGCCCCCTTATCTCGAGCTTTCTTT
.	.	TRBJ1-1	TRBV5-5	CASSFRTGNTEAFF	TGTGCCAGCAGCTTCCGGACGGGAAACACTGAAGCTTTCTTT
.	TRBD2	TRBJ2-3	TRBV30	CAWRRLAGARDTQYF	TGTGCCTGGAGGCGACTAGCGGGAGCGAGGGATACGCAGTATTTT
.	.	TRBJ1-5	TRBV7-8	CASSSTGVQGQQPQHF	TGTGCCAGCAGCTCGACCGGTGTTCAGGGGCAGCAGCCCCAGCATTTT
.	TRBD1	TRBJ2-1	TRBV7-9	CASSPHGTGEANEQFF	TGTGCCAGCAGCCCGCATGGGACAGGGGAGGCCAATGAGCAGTTCTTC
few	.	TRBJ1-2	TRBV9	CASSVGSGDYGYTF	TGTGCCAGCAGCGTAGGTTCAGGGGACTATGGCTACACCTTC
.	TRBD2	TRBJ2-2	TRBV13	CASSLQEGSGRGAGELFF	TGTGCCAGCAGCTTACAGGAGGGCAGCGGGAGAGGCGCCGGGGAGCTGTTTTTT
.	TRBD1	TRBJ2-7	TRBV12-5	CASGLGSGQGSYEQYF	TGTGCTAGTGGTTTGGGCTCGGGACAGGGTAGCTACGAGCAGTACTTC
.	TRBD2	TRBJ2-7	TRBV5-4	CASSLNLAGVHEQYF	TGTGCCAGCAGCTTGAACCTAGCGGGAGTACACGAGCAGTACTTC
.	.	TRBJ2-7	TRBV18	CASSPIQGDEQYF	TGTGCCAGCTCACCGATACAGGGTGACGAGCAGTACTTC
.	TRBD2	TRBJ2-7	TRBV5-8	CASSLITSGRAYEQYF	TGTGCCAGCAGCTTGATTACTAGCGGGAGGGCCTACGAGCAGTACTTC
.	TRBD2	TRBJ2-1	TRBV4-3	CASSQNQDRLAGGTYNEQFF	TGCGCCAGCAGCCAGAATCAGGACCGATTAGCGGGGGGTACCTACAATGAGCAGTTCTTC
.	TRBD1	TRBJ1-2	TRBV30	CAWSVSRGPSYGYTF	TGTGCCTGGAGTGTAAGCAGGGGGCCCAGCTATGGCTACACCTTC
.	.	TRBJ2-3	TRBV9	CASSAQIPDTQYF	TGTGCCAGCAGCGCCCAAATCCCAGATACGCAGTATTTT
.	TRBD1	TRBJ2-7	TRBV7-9	CASSLGQDYYEQYF	TGTGCCAGCAGCTTGGGACAGGACTACTACGAGCAGTACTTC